Described below is a single T cell receptor beta chain sequence and its context. TCR beta CDR3 region amplification was performed from RNA transcripts. TCR CDR3 underwent first-round RT-PCR with the HTBI primer set. TCRdb fed the multiplex PCR reads into MiXCR, producing one record per CDR3 protein. The sample lists about 640,000 distinct CDR3 sequences, roughly 20% seen once, with over 30% in the top ten. This record comes from a study of T cells in Graves' hyperthyroidism and ophthalmopathy. Study background: At the time of initial diagnosis and before any treatment, peripheral blood was collected.

CDR3 length: 14 residues. The V gene's germline CDR1 is MNHEY and CDR2 SMNVEV (reference sequence). J lost 6 bases, V lost 7 bases, and 4 bases had no gene match. Ophthalmopathy cases met thresholds of Clinical Activity Score at least 3, NOSPECS grade at least 4 and duration under 3 months. Out of about 10 ml of fresh peripheral blood came the PBMCs. The sequenced material came from blood. The receptor comes from a man under 40 with Graves' ophthalmopathy. The V call is TRBV27, the J call TRBJ2-2, with TRBD2 identical over 11 bases. DNA for the CDR3: TGTGCCAGCATAACTAGCGGGAGAGCCGGGGAGCTGTTTTTT. This gives the protein CASITSGRAGELFF.